This T cell receptor (beta chain) was captured in a study of OX40 agonist ivuxolimab in advanced cancers. Findings and limits, study-wide: CD4+ and CD8+ blood T cells expanded clonally by week 6 at 0.1 to 3.0 mg/kg. Relative to CD4+, CD8+ T cells held more expanded clones on average.

About this clone: Its antigen remains unidentified.

Germline V gene sequence: CDR1 SGHTA, CDR2 FQGNSA. This CDR3 is 15 amino acids long. The ends were cut back, 1 base at V and 2 bases at J, with 11 bases in the middle. Generated by immunoSEQ multiplex PCR, the TCRdb table keeps only in-frame clones and is missing some. This table holds roughly 80,000 clones, around 89% found once. The rearrangement uses TRBV7-2 and TRBJ1-1, with D unclear. Material: CD4+ or CD8+ T cells sorted from blood, obtained in a trial of the OX40 agonist ivuxolimab. The TCR comes from an adult with an advanced solid tumor such as melanoma, head and neck, liver or kidney cancer. The CDR3 nucleotides are TGTGCCAGCAGCTTAGGTCGCCAGCTAAACACTGAAGCTTTCTTT. The encoded protein is CASSLGRQLNTEAFF.